What follows is one T cell receptor (beta chain) and its context. This clone's antigen is unknown. A read error is likely here: a far larger clone is one base away. Sample time point, as interpreted from the label and publication: before trial treatment. The donors took part in RACIN, a single-arm, phase I, dose-escalation trial that combined nivolumab, ipilimumab, aspirin, low-dose cyclophosphamide and low-dose radiotherapy. Eligible patients had advanced, TIL-negative solid tumors. These data originate in a study of low-dose radiotherapy and immunotherapy resistance in tumors (dated by TCRdb to the early 2020s). A note on the overall study: In Cohort 1, each fraction delivered 0.5 Gy every 2 weeks, and the prescribed total PTV dose was 6.5 Gy. Patients in Cohort 2 were given 1 Gy per fraction every two weeks, for a total of 13 Gy across 26 weeks. Patients were given nivolumab as a 240 mg flat dose every two weeks and ipilimumab at 1 mg/kg every six weeks, with both drugs delivered intravenously. Cyclophosphamide 200 mg/m2 was given intravenously every two weeks, one day before each radiation and immunotherapy administration. Starting on cycle 1 day 1, patients took 300 mg of aspirin by mouth once a day for four cycles. Randomization of trial participants into treatment groups was not performed. Eight patients were included in the translational analysis, namely three from the first dose cohort plus the first five from the second dose cohort.

In the germline V gene (reference sequence), CDR1 corresponds to PRHDT and CDR2 to FYEKMQ. From the cysteine up to the phenylalanine, the CDR3 has a length of 14 residues. Kept here is only the CDR3 DNA, which spans 42 bases and is read in frame from base 1. Sequencing instrument: Illumina HiSeq 2500. First-strand cDNA was synthesized using Superscript III and a set of TRAV- and TRBV-specific primers, so that both TCRalpha and TCRbeta chains were covered. TCRs were amplified with Phusion for around 20 PCR cycles, with a constant-region primer paired with the adapter attached to the V primers. Isolated mRNA was amplified with the MessageAmp II aRNA Amplification Kit, using a 16-hour in vitro transcription at 37°C. mRNA for TCR sequencing was isolated with the Dynabeads mRNA DIRECT Purification Kit. Indexed Illumina adapters were added in a second Phusion PCR of 20 to 30 cycles, after which AMPure XP beads were used to purify the products. The study's processing was this. Custom Perl scripts were used to pool TCR sequences that encoded the same protein, to remove out-of-frame sequences, and to calculate the abundance of each clonotype. Any TCR sequence backed by just one read was left out of the analysis. Repertoire metrics included Shannon entropy, Gini index, clonality, richness, and frequency of TCRs shared between repertoires. In TCRdb, the public reads were trimmed at Q25 with fastp and aligned with MiXCR, with productive beta chains retained. Entries are consolidated by CDR3 protein sequence, retaining the most common genes and DNA. TCRdb, not the original authors, processed these V and J calls. The sample table holds over 70,000 distinct CDR3 sequences, of which approximately 31% were seen once. More than 9.5% of the sample is in the top ten clones.

Sequencing used PBMCs, obtained before treatment. The rearrangement joined TRBV13 to TRBJ1-2; the junction holds 7 bases that match TRBD1. The clonotype originates from a female donor with ovarian cancer. The CDR3 is CTSVMTGRIDGYTF. DNA sequence: TGTACCAGCGTAATGACAGGGAGAATAGATGGCTACACCTTC.